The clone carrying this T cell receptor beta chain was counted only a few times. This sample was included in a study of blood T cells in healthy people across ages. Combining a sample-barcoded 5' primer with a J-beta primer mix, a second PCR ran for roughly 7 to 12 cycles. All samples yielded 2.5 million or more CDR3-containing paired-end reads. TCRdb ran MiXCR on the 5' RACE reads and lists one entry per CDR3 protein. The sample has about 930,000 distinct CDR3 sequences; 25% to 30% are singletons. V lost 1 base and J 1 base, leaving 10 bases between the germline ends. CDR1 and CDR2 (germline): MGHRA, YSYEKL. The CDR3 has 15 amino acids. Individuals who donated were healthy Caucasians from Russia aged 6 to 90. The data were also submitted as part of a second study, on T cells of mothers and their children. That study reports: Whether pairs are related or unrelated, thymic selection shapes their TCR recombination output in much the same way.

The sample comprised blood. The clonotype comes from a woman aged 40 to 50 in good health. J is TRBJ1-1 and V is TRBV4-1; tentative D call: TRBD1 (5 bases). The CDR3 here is CASSQVGHPNTEAFF. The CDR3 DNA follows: TGCGCCAGCAGCCAAGTTGGACACCCGAACACTGAAGCTTTCTTT.